This is a list of T cell receptor beta chains from one sample in a study of radiation and T cells in renal cell carcinoma. The table came from immunoSEQ multiplex PCR; TCRdb's copy has only in-frame clones and leaves some out. The table lists roughly 90,000 clones, around four fifths of them singletons. The source was blood, collected from a patient whose treatment included radiotherapy and nephrectomy. These receptors were collected from a man aged 45-65 years with renal cell carcinoma. CDR3s include the opening cysteine and the closing phenylalanine or tryptophan. The D gene is left open where the match is weak. Part of the rows lack a size; the others show once, few, many or a class for expanded clones.

cdr3_nt cdr3_aa d_call j_call clone_size v_call
TGTGCCAGCAGCTTACAGGGGGCTGGGTCGAACACTGAAGCTTTCTTT CASSLQGAGSNTEAFF TRBD1 TRBJ1-1 once TRBV5-4
TGTGCCAGCAGTTACGCGGGGGGTGGCTACACCTTC CASSYAGGGYTF - TRBJ1-2 - TRBV6-5
TGTGCCAGCAGCCGGGCCGGGACAGGGGAAGAGACCCAGTACTTC CASSRAGTGEETQYF TRBD1 TRBJ2-5 - TRBV4-2
TGTGCCAGCAGTATCGAGGGAGTCACAGATACGCAGTATTTT CASSIEGVTDTQYF - TRBJ2-3 - TRBV2
TGCGCCAGCAGTGATCGCGGGAGGGCCGGAGATACGCAGTATTTT CASSDRGRAGDTQYF TRBD2 TRBJ2-3 - TRBV10-1
TGTGCCAGTAGTAGGGGGCAGTACGAGCAGTACTTC CASSRGQYEQYF - TRBJ2-7 - TRBV19
TGTGCCTGGAGTGCGGGACAGTGGGATACTGAAGCTTTCTTT CAWSAGQWDTEAFF TRBD1 TRBJ1-1 - TRBV30
TGTGCCAGCATCCAGGAGAGCTCTGGAAACACCATATATTTT CASIQESSGNTIYF - TRBJ1-3 - TRBV2
TGTGCCAGCAGCGCGCACGGACGGGGGGGCCCTGAGACCCAGTACTTC CASSAHGRGGPETQYF TRBD2 TRBJ2-5 - TRBV5-5
TGTGCCAGCAGCCAAGAAACTAGCGGGAGTTTATTC CASSQETSGSLF TRBD2 TRBJ2-7 - TRBV14
TGCGCCAGCAGTCAATACCCACGGGCCTTACAGGGGTTCGGCACAGATACGCAGTATTTT CASSQYPRALQGFGTDTQYF TRBD1 TRBJ2-3 - TRBV23-1
TGTGCCAGCAGCGTAGGCTCCCGGCTGATGAACACTGAAGCTTTCTTT CASSVGSRLMNTEAFF - TRBJ1-1 - TRBV9
TGTGCCAGCAGACTCCAAGATTACACTGAAGCTTTCTTT CASRLQDYTEAFF - TRBJ1-1 - TRBV6-1
TGTGCCAGCAGCTCTTCCGGGAATGGTGGCTACACCTTC CASSSSGNGGYTF - TRBJ1-2 - TRBV11-1
TGTGCCAGCGGGCTCAACTATGGCTACACCTTC CASGLNYGYTF - TRBJ1-2 - TRBV6-5
TGTGCCAGCAGTGAGGGGGGCTCTGGAAACACCATATATTTT CASSEGGSGNTIYF - TRBJ1-3 - TRBV2
TGCGCCAGCAGCTTGGGGGACGGTAGCAATCAGCCCCAGCATTTT CASSLGDGSNQPQHF - TRBJ1-5 - TRBV5-1
TGTGCCAGCAATAAACTCGGGACAGAATATGGCTACACCTTC CASNKLGTEYGYTF TRBD1 TRBJ1-2 - TRBV6-1
TGTGCCAGCAGCCCGAGCAGTTACTCCTACAATGAGCAGTTCTTC CASSPSSYSYNEQFF - TRBJ2-1 - TRBV14
TGCGCCAGCAGCTTTGGACAGGGGGCTTCCTACAATGAGCAGTTCTTC CASSFGQGASYNEQFF TRBD1 TRBJ2-1 - TRBV5-1
TGTGCCAGCAGTTCCCCGGGTTGGGCGGGAGAACGCACCGGGGAGCTGTTTTTT CASSSPGWAGERTGELFF TRBD2 TRBJ2-2 once TRBV27
TGTGCCAGCAGCCGCAACGAGGGGGGGGTCCACAATGAGCAGTTCTTC CASSRNEGGVHNEQFF - TRBJ2-1 - TRBV7-2
TGTGCCAGCAGTCTCCGAAGTGGTTTCATCGAGCAGTACTTC CASSLRSGFIEQYF - TRBJ2-7 - TRBV27
TGTGCCAGTAGCCAAACTAGCGTAACCGGGGAGCTGTTTTTT CASSQTSVTGELFF TRBD2 TRBJ2-2 - TRBV19
TGTGCCAGCAGCACCGATGTCTATGGCTACACCTTC CASSTDVYGYTF - TRBJ1-2 - TRBV2
TGTGCCACCAGCAGGCCGGGACCCCTCTCCTACGAGCAGTACTTC CATSRPGPLSYEQYF - TRBJ2-7 - TRBV15
TGTGCCAGCAGCTTGGCCTTGGGCAGAAACACTGAAGCTTTCTTT CASSLALGRNTEAFF - TRBJ1-1 - TRBV5-5
TGTGCCAGCAGTTACTCGGCCGGACAGGGGATCAACGAGCAGTACTTC CASSYSAGQGINEQYF TRBD1 TRBJ2-7 - TRBV6-5
TGCGCCAGCAGCTTTGGAGGGGCGACAGGTGAGCAGTTCTTC CASSFGGATGEQFF - TRBJ2-1 - TRBV5-1
TGCACCAGCAGCCAAGATTCATTTGGACAGCCCCAGCATTTT CTSSQDSFGQPQHF - TRBJ1-5 few TRBV1
TGCGCCAGCCGGAGGGTCAATCAGCCCCAGCATTTT CASRRVNQPQHF - TRBJ1-5 few TRBV10-1
TGTGCCAGCAGCTCACTTGCAGGGGTCACAGATACGCAGTATTTT CASSSLAGVTDTQYF - TRBJ2-3 - TRBV9
TGTGCCAGCAGTTATGGAGAATCCTACGAGCAGTACTTC CASSYGESYEQYF - TRBJ2-7 - TRBV27
TGTGCCAGCAGTTCCCTATTGGGGACAGGGGGCGGGTATGAGCAGTTCTTC CASSSLLGTGGGYEQFF TRBD1 TRBJ2-1 - TRBV28
TGTGTATGGGGGGACCAAGACACTGAAGCTTTCTTT CVWGDQDTEAFF - TRBJ1-1 - TRBV28
TGTGCCAGCAGCACCTCCCGGGGGGGGGACACTGAAGCTTTCTTT CASSTSRGGDTEAFF - TRBJ1-1 few TRBV7-9